This TCR beta chain comes out of a study of Graves' ophthalmopathy and Graves' hyperthyroidism. Points from the study as a whole: Blood contained most expanded thyroid clonotypes exceeding 0.001 frequency.

RNA transcripts yielded amplified TCR beta CDR3 regions. The workflow started with a first-round RT-PCR run with HTBI primers and then moved on to a second-round multiplex PCR. TCRdb re-analysed the multiplex PCR reads in MiXCR, keeping a single row per CDR3 protein. Of over a million distinct CDR3 sequences listed, approximately 35% are singletons. The germline CDR1 and CDR2 sequences are SGHTA and FQGNSA. The CDR3 extends over 15 amino acids. V shed 1 base, J shed 5 bases, and the junction held 5 bases outside the gene matches. Patients newly diagnosed with hyperthyroidism, under 2 months' duration, were aged 18 to 65, the study reports. Note on this clonotype: The antigen remains undetermined.

The sequence derives from an adult man with Graves' hyperthyroidism. Sequencing used peripheral blood or thyroid tissue (not recorded which). V and J are TRBV7-2 and TRBJ1-2; TRBD1 matches 9 bases. Here the CDR3 DNA reads TGTGCCAGCAGCTTAGACCCACAGGGGGCTTATGGCTACACCTTC. Its protein product is CASSLDPQGAYGYTF.